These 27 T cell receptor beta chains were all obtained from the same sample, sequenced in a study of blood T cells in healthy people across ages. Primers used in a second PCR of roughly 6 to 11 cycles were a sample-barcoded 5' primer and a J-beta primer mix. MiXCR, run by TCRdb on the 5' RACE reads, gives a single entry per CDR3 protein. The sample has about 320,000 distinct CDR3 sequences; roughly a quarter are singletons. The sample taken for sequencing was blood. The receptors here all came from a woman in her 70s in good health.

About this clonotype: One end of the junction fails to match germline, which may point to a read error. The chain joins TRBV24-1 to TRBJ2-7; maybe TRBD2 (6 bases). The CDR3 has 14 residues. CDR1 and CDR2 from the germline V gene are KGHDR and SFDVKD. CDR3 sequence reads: CDTSAGPLSYEQYF. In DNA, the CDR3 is TGTGACACCAGTGCGGGACCGCTGAGCTACGAGCAGTACTTC.

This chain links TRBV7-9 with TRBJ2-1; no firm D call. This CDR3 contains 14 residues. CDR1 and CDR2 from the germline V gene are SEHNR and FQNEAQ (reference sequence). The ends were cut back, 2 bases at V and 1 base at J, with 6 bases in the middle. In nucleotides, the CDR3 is TGTGCCAGCAGCTTAATCGTGTCCTACAATGAGCAGTTCTTC. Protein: CASSLIVSYNEQFF.

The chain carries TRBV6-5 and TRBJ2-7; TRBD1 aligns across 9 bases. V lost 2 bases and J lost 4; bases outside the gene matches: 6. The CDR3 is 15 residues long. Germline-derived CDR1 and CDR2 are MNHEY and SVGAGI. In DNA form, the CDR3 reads TGTGCCAGCAGTTACCGCGGGACAGGGCGGTACGAGCAGTACTTC. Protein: CASSYRGTGRYEQYF.

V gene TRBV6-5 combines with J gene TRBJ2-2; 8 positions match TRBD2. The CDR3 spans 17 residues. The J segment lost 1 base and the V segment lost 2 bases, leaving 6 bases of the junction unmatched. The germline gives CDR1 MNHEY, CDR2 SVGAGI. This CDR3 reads CASSYQPTSGNTGELFF. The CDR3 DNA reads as TGTGCCAGCAGTTACCAACCAACTAGCGGGAACACCGGGGAGCTGTTTTTT.

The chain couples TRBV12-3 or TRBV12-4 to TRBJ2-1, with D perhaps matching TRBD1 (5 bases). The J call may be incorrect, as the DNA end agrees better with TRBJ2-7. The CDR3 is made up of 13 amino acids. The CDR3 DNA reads TGTGCCAGCAGTCCACAGGAATCGGGCGAGCAGTACTTC. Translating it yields CASSPQESGEQYF.

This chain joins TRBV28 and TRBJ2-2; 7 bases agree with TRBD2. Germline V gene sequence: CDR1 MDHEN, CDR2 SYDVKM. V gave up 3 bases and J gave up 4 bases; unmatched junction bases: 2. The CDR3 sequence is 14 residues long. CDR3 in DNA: TGTGCCAGCAGTTTCGGCGGGAGCACCGGGGAGCTGTTTTTT. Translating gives CASSFGGSTGELFF.

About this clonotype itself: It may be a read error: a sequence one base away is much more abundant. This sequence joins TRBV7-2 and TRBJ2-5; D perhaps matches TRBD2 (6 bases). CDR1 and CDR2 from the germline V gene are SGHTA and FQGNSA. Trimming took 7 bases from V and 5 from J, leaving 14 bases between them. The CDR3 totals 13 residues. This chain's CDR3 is CASNPGVLETQYF. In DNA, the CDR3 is TGTGCCAGCAACCCGGGAGTCCTGGAGACCCAGTACTTC.

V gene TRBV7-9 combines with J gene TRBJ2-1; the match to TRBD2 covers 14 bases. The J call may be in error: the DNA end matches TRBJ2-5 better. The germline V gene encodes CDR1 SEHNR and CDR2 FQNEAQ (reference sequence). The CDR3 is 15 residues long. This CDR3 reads CASSKGLAGEETQYF. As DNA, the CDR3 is TGTGCCAGCAGCAAGGGACTAGCGGGAGAAGAGACCCAGTACTTC.

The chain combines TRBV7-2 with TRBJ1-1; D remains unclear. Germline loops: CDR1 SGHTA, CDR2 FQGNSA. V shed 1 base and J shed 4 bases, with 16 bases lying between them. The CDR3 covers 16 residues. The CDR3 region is CASSLVDLRLGTEAFF. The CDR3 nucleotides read TGTGCCAGCAGCTTAGTAGATTTACGGCTGGGCACTGAAGCTTTCTTT.

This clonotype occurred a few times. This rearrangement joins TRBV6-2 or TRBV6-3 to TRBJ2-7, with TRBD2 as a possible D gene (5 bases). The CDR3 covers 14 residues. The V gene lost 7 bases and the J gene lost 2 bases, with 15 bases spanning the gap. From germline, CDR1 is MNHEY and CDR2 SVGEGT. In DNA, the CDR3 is TGTGCCAGCACCCCCCAAGGAGGAACCTACGAGCAGTACTTC. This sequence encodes CASTPQGGTYEQYF.

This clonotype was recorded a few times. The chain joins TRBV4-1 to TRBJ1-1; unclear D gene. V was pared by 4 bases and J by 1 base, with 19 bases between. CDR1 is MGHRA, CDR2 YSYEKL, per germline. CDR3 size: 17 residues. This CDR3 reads CASSPRRTVSRNTEAFF. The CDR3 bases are TGCGCCAGCAGCCCCAGGAGGACTGTCTCCAGGAACACTGAAGCTTTCTTT.

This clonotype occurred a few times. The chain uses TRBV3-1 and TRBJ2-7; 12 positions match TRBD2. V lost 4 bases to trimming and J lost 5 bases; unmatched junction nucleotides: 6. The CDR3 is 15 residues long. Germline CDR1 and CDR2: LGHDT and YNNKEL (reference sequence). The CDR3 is CASSPSSGRVHEQYF. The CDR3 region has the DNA TGTGCCAGCAGCCCGTCTAGCGGGAGGGTACACGAGCAGTACTTC.

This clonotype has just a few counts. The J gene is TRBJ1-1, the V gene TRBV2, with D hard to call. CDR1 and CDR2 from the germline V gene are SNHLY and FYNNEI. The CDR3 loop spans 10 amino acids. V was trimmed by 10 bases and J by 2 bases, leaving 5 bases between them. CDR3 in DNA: TGTGCCACCCGAAACACTGAAGCTTTCTTT. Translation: CATRNTEAFF.

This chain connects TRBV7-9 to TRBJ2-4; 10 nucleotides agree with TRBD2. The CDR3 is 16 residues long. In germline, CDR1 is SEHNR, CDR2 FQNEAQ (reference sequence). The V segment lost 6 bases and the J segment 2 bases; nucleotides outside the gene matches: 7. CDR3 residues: CASRSKTSGPKNIQYF. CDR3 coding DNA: TGTGCCAGCAGAAGTAAGACTAGCGGGCCCAAAAACATTCAGTACTTC.

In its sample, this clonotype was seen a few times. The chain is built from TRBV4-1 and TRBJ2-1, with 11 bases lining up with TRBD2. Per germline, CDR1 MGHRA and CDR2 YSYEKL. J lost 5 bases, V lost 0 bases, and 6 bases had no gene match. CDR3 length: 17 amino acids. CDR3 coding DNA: TGCGCCAGCAGCCAAGACCCCGGGACTAGCGGAGACAATGAGCAGTTCTTC. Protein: CASSQDPGTSGDNEQFF.

As DNA, the CDR3 is TGCAGTGCTAGAGGACAGAGCTACGAGCAGTACTTC. This encodes CSARGQSYEQYF. The chain couples TRBV20-1 to TRBJ2-1; the D gene is possibly TRBD1 (5 bases). Near its end, the DNA agrees better with TRBJ2-7, so the J call may be wrong. This CDR3 comprises 12 residues. The germline gives CDR1 DFQATT, CDR2 SNEGSKA (reference sequence).

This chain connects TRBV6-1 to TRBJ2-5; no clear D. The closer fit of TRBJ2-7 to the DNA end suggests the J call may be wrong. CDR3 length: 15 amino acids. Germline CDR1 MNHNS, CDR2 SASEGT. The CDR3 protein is CASSEVKIGPSEQYF. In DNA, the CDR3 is TGTGCCAGCAGTGAAGTTAAAATAGGGCCTTCCGAGCAGTACTTC.

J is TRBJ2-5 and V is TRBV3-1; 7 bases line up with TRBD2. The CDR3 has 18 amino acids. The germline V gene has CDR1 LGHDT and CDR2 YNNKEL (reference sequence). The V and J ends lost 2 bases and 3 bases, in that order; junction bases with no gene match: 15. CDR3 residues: CASSQQRRLAGEKETQYF. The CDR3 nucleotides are TGTGCCAGCAGCCAACAACGCCGACTAGCTGGGGAAAAAGAGACCCAGTACTTC.

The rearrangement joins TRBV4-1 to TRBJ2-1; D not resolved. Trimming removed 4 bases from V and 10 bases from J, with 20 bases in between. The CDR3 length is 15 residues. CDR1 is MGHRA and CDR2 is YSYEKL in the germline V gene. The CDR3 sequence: CASSLGRAQRAEQFF. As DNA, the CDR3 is TGCGCCAGCAGCCTAGGTAGGGCACAACGAGCGGAGCAGTTCTTC.

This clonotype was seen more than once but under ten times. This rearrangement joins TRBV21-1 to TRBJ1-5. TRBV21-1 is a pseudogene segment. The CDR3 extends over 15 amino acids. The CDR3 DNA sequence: TGTGCCAGCTCGCCTCGCGGCGTCGGCAATCAGCCCCAGCATTTT. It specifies CASSPRGVGNQPQHF.

CDR3 sequence reads: CSVVPYVRTGINEQFF. The CDR3 region has the DNA TGCAGCGTTGTGCCCTACGTAAGGACAGGGATCAATGAGCAGTTCTTC. This chain connects TRBV29-1 to TRBJ2-1; 8 bases are a match to TRBD1. Germline-derived CDR1 and CDR2 are SQVTM and ANQGSEA. The V and J ends lost 4 bases and 6 bases, in that order; junction bases with no gene match: 14. The CDR3 loop spans 16 amino acids.

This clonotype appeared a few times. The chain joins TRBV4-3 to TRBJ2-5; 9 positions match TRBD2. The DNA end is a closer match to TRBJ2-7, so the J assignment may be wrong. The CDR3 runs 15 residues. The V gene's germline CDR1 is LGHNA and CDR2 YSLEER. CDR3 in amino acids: CASSREIAGAGEQYF. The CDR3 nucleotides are TGCGCCAGCAGCCGGGAAATAGCGGGAGCAGGCGAGCAGTACTTC.

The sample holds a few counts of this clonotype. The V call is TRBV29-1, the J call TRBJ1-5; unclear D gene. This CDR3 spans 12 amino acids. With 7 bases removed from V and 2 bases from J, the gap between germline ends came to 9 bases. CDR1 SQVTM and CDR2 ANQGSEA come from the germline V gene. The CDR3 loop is CSAGAGNQPQHF. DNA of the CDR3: TGCAGCGCTGGCGCCGGCAATCAGCCCCAGCATTTT.

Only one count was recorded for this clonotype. CDR3 nucleotide sequence: TGTGCCAGCAGCCAAAGTTTTGGGACTAGAGGTTACGAGCAGTACTTC. Its translation is CASSQSFGTRGYEQYF. This chain uses TRBV4-2 with TRBJ2-5, with 8 nucleotides matching TRBD2. The DNA end lines up better with TRBJ2-7; the J call may be wrong. The CDR3 contains 16 residues. The germline CDR1 and CDR2 sequences are LGHNA and YNFKEQ.

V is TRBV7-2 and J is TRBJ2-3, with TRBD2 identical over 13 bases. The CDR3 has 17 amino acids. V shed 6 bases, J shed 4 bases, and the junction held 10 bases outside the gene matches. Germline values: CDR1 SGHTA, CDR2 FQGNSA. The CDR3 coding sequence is TGTGCCAGCAGTTCTCCGGGACTAGCGGGAACCGCAGATACGCAGTATTTT. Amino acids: CASSSPGLAGTADTQYF.

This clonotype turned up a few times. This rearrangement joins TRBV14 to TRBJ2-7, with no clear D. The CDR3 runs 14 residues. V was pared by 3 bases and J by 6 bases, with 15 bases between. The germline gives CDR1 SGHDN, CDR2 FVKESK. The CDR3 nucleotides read TGTGCCAGCAGCCAGCGTCATGCGGTTGGCGAGCAGTACTTC. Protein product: CASSQRHAVGEQYF.

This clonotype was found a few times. In DNA form, the CDR3 reads TGTGCCAGCAGCCCGGGACAGGCTATCGAAAAACTGTTTTTT. Amino acids: CASSPGQAIEKLFF. The V gene is TRBV7-2, the J gene TRBJ1-4; 8 bases align to TRBD1. The junction had 7 bases not matched to a gene; V was cut back by 5 bases and J by 8 bases. Per germline, CDR1 SGHTA and CDR2 FQGNSA. The CDR3 runs 14 residues.